This T cell receptor (beta chain) stems from a study of T-cell reconstitution after alpha-beta-depleted transplantation in children. General study findings and limits: T-cell numbers and diversity, one year after transplant, stemmed largely from T cells that were newly produced. Surviving recipient cells, namely T cells and thymic progenitors, were the source of high day-60 TCRbeta diversity in some patients.

For TCRbeta, the library was prepared with unique molecular identifiers. From the PCR reads, TCRdb called clonotypes with MiXCR, one entry per CDR3 protein. The table includes hundreds of thousands of distinct CDR3 sequences, more than 20% detected once. This CDR3 has 16 residues. Germline V gene data show CDR1 as MNHNS and CDR2 as SASEGT. V lost 0 bases and J 1 base, leaving 9 bases between the germline ends. Comment on this clonotype: Antigen unknown.

Sequenced material: PBMCs, mostly from graft donor cells, taken 360 days after TCRalphabeta/CD19-depleted stem cell transplant. This receptor was obtained from a female patient aged 2-15 years who had a stem cell transplant for congenital amegakaryocytic thrombocytopenia, so the T cells may come from the graft donor. This chain uses TRBV6-1 with TRBJ2-2, with no clear D. CDR3 sequence: CASSEAIMQNTGELFF. In nucleotides, the CDR3 is TGTGCCAGCAGTGAAGCTATAATGCAGAACACCGGGGAGCTGTTTTTT.